This TCR beta chain stems from a study of blood T cells in healthy people across ages. The CDR3 totals 12 residues. The germline V gene encodes CDR1 SNHLY and CDR2 FYNNEI. Germline trimming cut 8 bases from V and 0 bases from J; bases unmatched to any gene: 1. This clonotype was found a few times. Through a sample-barcoded 5' primer and a J-beta primer mix, a second PCR was run for roughly 6 to 11 cycles. Any given sample supplied a minimum of 3 million CDR3-containing paired-end reads. TCRdb fed the 5' RACE reads into MiXCR, producing one record per CDR3 protein. The table includes 1.5 million or so distinct CDR3 sequences, about 40% detected once.

The TCR sequence derives from a woman in her late teens or twenties in good health. V usage is TRBV2 and J usage is TRBJ2-7; 7 bases agree with TRBD2. The specimen was blood. The CDR3 sequence is CASGLVSYEQYF. The CDR3 nucleotides are TGTGCCAGCGGACTAGTCTCCTACGAGCAGTACTTC. Based on the CDR3 plus reference TRBV2 and TRBJ2-7, the full variable domain is EPEVTQTPSHQVTQMGQEVILRCVPISNHLYFYWYRQILGQKVEFLVSFYNNEISEKSEIFDDQFSVERPDGSNFTLKIRSTKLEDSAMYFCASGLVSYEQYFGPGTRLTVT.